The entry that follows covers one T cell receptor (beta chain) sequence. Its target is unknown. No conserved phenylalanine or tryptophan ends this CDR3, so it is likely a read error. TCRdb re-derived calls from the reads in MiXCR, one entry per CDR3 protein. The data hold some 940,000 distinct CDR3 sequences, with about 33% observed a single time. This specimen comes from a study of T cell repertoires in cytomegalovirus infection. As for the study in general: Well-studied HLA-B-restricted CMV epitopes were used in the study alongside recently identified HLA-C-restricted ones. Public TCR beta signature analysis indicated the presence of both CMV infection and matching HLA type. Broader study findings: Carriers of CMV and the relevant HLA type were discriminated by public TCR beta frequency. Clonotypes of TCR beta that were HLA-C-restricted and CMV-specific dominated the ex vivo response.

The TCR was taken from a human donor in good health (CMV status not recorded). Some clones in this sample may be carry-over from other donors' samples. Source: cultured CD8+ T cells from PBMCs, taken from culture after CMV antigen stimulation.

DNA of the CDR3: TGTGCCAGCAGCTTAGGTGGCTCACCCCTCCACATT. The encoded protein is CASSLGGSPLHI. This chain uses TRBV7-9 with TRBJ1-6; unclear D gene. CDR3 length equals 12 residues. The germline gives CDR1 SEHNR, CDR2 FQNEAQ (reference sequence). Trimming took 1 base from V and 10 from J, leaving 5 bases between them.